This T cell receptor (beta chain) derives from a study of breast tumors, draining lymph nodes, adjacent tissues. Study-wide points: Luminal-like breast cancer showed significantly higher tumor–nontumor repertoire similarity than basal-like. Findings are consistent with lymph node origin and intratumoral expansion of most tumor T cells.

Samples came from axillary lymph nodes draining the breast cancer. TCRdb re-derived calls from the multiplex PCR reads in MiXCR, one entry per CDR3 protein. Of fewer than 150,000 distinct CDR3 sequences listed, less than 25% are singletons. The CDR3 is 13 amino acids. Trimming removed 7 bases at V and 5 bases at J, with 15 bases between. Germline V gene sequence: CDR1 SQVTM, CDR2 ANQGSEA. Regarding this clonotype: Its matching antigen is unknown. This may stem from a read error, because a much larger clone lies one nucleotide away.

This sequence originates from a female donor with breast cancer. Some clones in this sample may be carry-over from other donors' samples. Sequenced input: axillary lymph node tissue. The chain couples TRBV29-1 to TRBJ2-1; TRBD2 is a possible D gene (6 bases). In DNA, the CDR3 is TGCAGCGCTGCAGTTTCGGGGGACAATGAGCAGTTCTTC. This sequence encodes CSAAVSGDNEQFF.